This record covers a single T cell receptor (beta chain). The antigen is undetermined. This may arise from a read error, as a much more abundant clone is one base away. The time point denotes: baseline pretreatment blood. Treatment: 15 Gy SBRT to primary tumor, nephrectomy 4 weeks later. Radiation-treated patients gave blood at baseline, week 2 and week 4. The data belong to a study of radiation and T cells in renal cell carcinoma. Notes on the study in general: In blood, top tumor clones expanded by 2 weeks, shrinking by 4.

Sequenced by immunoSEQ multiplex PCR; TCRdb stores in-frame clones only, minus some. The sample lists about 20,000 clones, 60% to 80% occurring once. This CDR3 is built from 11 residues. CDR1 and CDR2 (germline): MGHRA, YSYEKL. V dropped 6 bases and J dropped 3 bases, with 6 bases sitting between them. This chain links TRBV4-1 with TRBJ2-7; D uncertain. Sequenced here: blood, sampled from a patient whose treatment included radiotherapy and nephrectomy. This receptor was obtained from a man in his fifties or sixties with renal cell carcinoma. The CDR3 bases are TGCGCCAGCAGTGGTGGCTACGAGCAGTACTTC. It yields the protein CASSGGYEQYF.